The TCR beta chain under discussion was sequenced for a study of cytomegalovirus exposure and HLA in healthy donors. Study details: It was reported in a later analysis that the 120 or so validation repertoires used the same platform as the 650 to 800 first-cohort repertoires.

Some clones are missing from TCRdb's copy, which holds only in-frame ones; the method was immunoSEQ multiplex PCR. The data contain 250,000 or so clones, roughly 89% of them singletons. With regard to this clone: Its matching antigen is unknown.

Whole-study findings and limits: Reported performance of the classifier showed diagnosis of cytomegalovirus status with high specificity and sensitivity. The study labeled 150 or so TCR beta chains cytomegalovirus-associated.

Donors came from a validation cohort of over a hundred subjects, distinct from the first 666-subject cohort. Germline values: CDR1 GTSNPN, CDR2 SVGIG (reference sequence). V was trimmed by 0 bases and J by 5 bases, leaving 19 bases between them. This CDR3 has 16 residues. Sequencing input: PBMCs. This TCR was recovered from a young man in good health and CMV-seronegative. The chain has TRBV30 and TRBJ2-5; possible D gene TRBD2, 6 bases. The CDR3 sequence is CAWSVTPAGRSETQYF. In nucleotides, the CDR3 is TGTGCCTGGAGTGTCACTCCTGCTGGGAGGAGTGAGACCCAGTACTTC.